This entry concerns a single T cell receptor (beta chain). This specimen belongs to a study of blood T cell repertoires in COVID-19. The germline V gene has CDR1 KGHSH and CDR2 LQKENI. The CDR3 contains 14 residues. V lost 2 bases, J lost 5 bases, and 10 bases lay in between. Method: immunoSEQ multiplex PCR; TCRdb's copy keeps in-frame clones and lacks some. Among about 260,000 clones listed, around nine tenths were seen once. The receptor comes from a woman aged 55-69 years with COVID-19, enrolled during active disease. The sequenced sample consisted of peripheral blood. The chain has TRBV18 and TRBJ2-1; weak D call: TRBD1 (5 bases). CDR3 region: CASSPDRVHNEQFF. In DNA form, the CDR3 reads TGTGCCAGCTCACCAGACAGAGTCCACAATGAGCAGTTCTTC.